One sample yielded the 32 T cell receptor beta chains listed below, sequenced in a study of T cells in Graves' hyperthyroidism and ophthalmopathy. Authors of the study amplified TCR beta CDR3 regions from RNA transcripts. The TCR CDR3 first-round RT-PCR relied on the HTBI primer set. From the multiplex PCR reads, TCRdb called clonotypes with MiXCR, one entry per CDR3 protein. In the table there are approximately 600,000 distinct CDR3 sequences, roughly 14% of which are singletons. Material: blood. These receptors came from a middle-aged woman with Graves' ophthalmopathy.

This clonotype was counted many times. The chain links TRBV19 to TRBJ2-6; D may be TRBD1 or TRBD2 (6 bases each). CDR1 and CDR2 (germline): LNHDA, SQIVND (reference sequence). The CDR3 extends over 15 amino acids. The V end was cut by 4 bases, the J end by 4 bases, with 11 bases between. CDR3 nucleotides: TGTGCCAGTAGTAGGGGGGCGCCCGGGGCCAACGTCCTGACTTTC. Protein sequence: CASSRGAPGANVLTF.

This clonotype showed up many times. The chain combines TRBV29-1 with TRBJ2-2; D call uncertain. The CDR3 totals 12 residues. CDR1 and CDR2 (germline): SQVTM, ANQGSEA. V was cut by 5 bases and J by 1 base, with 5 bases left in between. The CDR3 DNA follows: TGCAGCGTTTTCGAGAACACCGGGGAGCTGTTTTTT. It encodes CSVFENTGELFF.

This clonotype was picked up many times. The chain is built from TRBV27 and TRBJ2-2; D gene ambiguous. CDR3 length equals 16 residues. Germline-derived CDR1 and CDR2 are MNHEY and SMNVEV (reference sequence). Deletions cut 5 bases from V and 4 bases from J, with 17 bases between. The DNA of the CDR3 is TGTGCCAGCAGTAGAGAGAGCCCGCTAAGCACCGGGGAGCTGTTTTTT. Amino acids: CASSRESPLSTGELFF.

V usage is TRBV12-3 or TRBV12-4 and J usage is TRBJ1-5, with unresolved D. The CDR3 sequence is 13 residues long. V was trimmed by 8 bases and J by 2 bases, leaving 10 bases between them. The CDR3 coding sequence is TGTGCCAGCGGACGGACCGGCAATCAGCCCCAGCATTTT. Residues: CASGRTGNQPQHF.

This clonotype was found many times. This rearrangement joins TRBV28 to TRBJ2-2; 11 bases agree with TRBD2. CDR1 and CDR2 (germline): MDHEN, SYDVKM. V shed 6 bases, J shed 4 bases, and the junction held 4 bases outside the gene matches. The CDR3 spans 15 residues. This CDR3 reads CASRRGLAGTGELFF. The DNA for the CDR3 is TGTGCCAGCAGGCGTGGACTAGCGGGCACCGGGGAGCTGTTTTTT.

This clonotype was recorded at least ten times. This sequence joins TRBV7-8 and TRBJ1-1; a weak D match, TRBD1 (5 bases). V was clipped by 5 bases and J by 2 bases, with 12 bases between them. This CDR3 is built from 14 residues. Germline values: CDR1 SGHVS, CDR2 FQNEAQ. The DNA for the CDR3 is TGTGCCAGCAGCCGCCGCGGGGGAAACACTGAAGCTTTCTTT. Its protein product is CASSRRGGNTEAFF.

The J gene is TRBJ2-7, the V gene TRBV6-1; a weak D match, TRBD2 (7 bases). This CDR3 is built from 15 residues. Trimming took off 6 bases at V and 3 bases at J, with 18 bases between the two ends. Germline lookup yields CDR1 MNHNS and CDR2 SASEGT. The CDR3 sequence is CASRVIGGPLYEQYF. CDR3 DNA sequence: TGTGCCAGCAGAGTCATCGGGGGGCCACTCTACGAGCAGTACTTC.

This clonotype has ten or more counts. The chain combines TRBV7-8 with TRBJ1-1, with 12 bases lining up with TRBD1. With V trimmed by 1 base and J by 11 bases, 11 bases remained unmatched. This CDR3 has 16 residues. Per germline, CDR1 SGHVS and CDR2 FQNEAQ. This CDR3 is CASSLVFGTGGAGAFF. The CDR3 DNA reads TGTGCCAGCAGCTTAGTTTTTGGGACAGGGGGCGCGGGGGCTTTCTTT.

This clonotype occurred a few times. V and J are TRBV28 and TRBJ1-2; D is possibly TRBD1 (6 bases). The CDR3 sequence is 16 residues long. CDR1 and CDR2 (germline): MDHEN, SYDVKM. Trimming took off 6 bases at V and 8 bases at J, with 25 bases between the two ends. The CDR3: CASSPILGGAGSGYTF. CDR3 bases: TGTGCCAGCAGCCCTATTCTCGGGGGGGCGGGATCGGGCTACACCTTC.

This sequence joins TRBV12-3 or TRBV12-4 and TRBJ2-7; 8 positions agree with TRBD1. J gave up 2 bases and V 7 bases, and 4 bases lay outside the gene matches. The CDR3 consists of 13 residues. The CDR3 loop reads CASIRDRPYEQYF. CDR3 coding DNA: TGTGCCAGCATTAGGGACAGGCCCTACGAGCAGTACTTC.

This clonotype has ten or more counts. The chain recombines TRBV27 with TRBJ1-2, with D possibly TRBD1 on 6 matching bases. Germline V gene lookup returns CDR1 MNHEY and CDR2 SMNVEV (reference sequence). The CDR3 totals 15 residues. Trimming removed 5 bases at V and 5 bases at J, with 18 bases between. CDR3 DNA: TGTGCCAGCAGTCCTCTTACAGGGAGGACTTATGGCTACACCTTC. Translation gives CASSPLTGRTYGYTF.

This clonotype came up many times. The chain links TRBV19 to TRBJ1-1, with 10 bases that match TRBD1. V shed 6 bases, J shed 6 bases, and the junction held 4 bases outside the gene matches. The CDR3 contains 13 residues. Germline V CDR1 and CDR2: LNHDA, SQIVND (reference sequence). As DNA, the CDR3 is TGTGCCAGTAGGGGACAGGGGATAGCTGAAGCTTTCTTT. This sequence encodes CASRGQGIAEAFF.

This clonotype has just a few counts. J is TRBJ2-5 and V is TRBV2; no clear D gene. Germline lookup yields CDR1 SNHLY and CDR2 FYNNEI. V lost 8 bases and J lost 5, with 15 bases in between. This CDR3 spans 13 amino acids. The CDR3, as DNA: TGTGCCAGCGTGGTAGGTGGGCCGGAGACCCAGTACTTC. It yields the protein CASVVGGPETQYF.

This clonotype is a singleton in its sample. The chain uses TRBV5-1 and TRBJ1-6; TRBD1 agrees at 7 bases. With V trimmed by 2 bases and J by 10 bases, 6 bases remained unmatched. The CDR3 spans 14 residues. Germline V CDR1 and CDR2: SGHRS, YFSETQ. CDR3 coding DNA: TGCGCCAGCAGCTTACAGGGGCTAGGATCACCCCTCCACTTT. Translation: CASSLQGLGSPLHF.

This clonotype was counted between two and nine times. V is TRBV28 and J is TRBJ1-1, with no clear D. This CDR3 comprises 15 residues. Per germline, CDR1 MDHEN and CDR2 SYDVKM. Trimming removed 6 bases at V and 5 bases at J, with 19 bases between. CDR3 loop: CASRAIFSLGTEAFF. As DNA, the CDR3 is TGTGCCAGCAGGGCCATCTTTTCCTTGGGAACTGAAGCTTTCTTT.

This clonotype occurred many times. This sequence joins TRBV29-1 and TRBJ1-1, with D perhaps TRBD1 (5 bases). Trimming left V 3 bases short and J 6 bases short, with 11 bases between. The CDR3 totals 12 residues. Germline-derived CDR1 and CDR2 are SQVTM and ANQGSEA. This CDR3 reads CSVDNRFSEAFF. CDR3 DNA sequence: TGCAGCGTTGATAACAGGTTCTCTGAAGCTTTCTTT.

This clonotype was detected a few times. Given a much more abundant clone one base away, this may be a read error. The rearrangement links TRBV12-3 or TRBV12-4 to TRBJ2-5; a weak D match, TRBD2 (6 bases). CDR3 length: 15 amino acids. Trimming cost V 6 bases and J 5 bases, with 19 bases left between them. Written as DNA, the CDR3 is TGTGCCAGCAGCTACCCCGGGCGGGGCACGGAGACCCAGTACTTC. It is translated as CASSYPGRGTETQYF.

This clonotype was observed a handful of times. The J gene is TRBJ2-7, the V gene TRBV3-1; TRBD2 aligns across 11 bases. This CDR3 is built from 17 residues. Trimming removed 5 bases from V and 1 base from J; junction bases left unmatched: 10. Germline lookup yields CDR1 LGHDT and CDR2 YNNKEL (reference sequence). The CDR3 DNA is TGTGCCAGCAGCTCCCAGGTACTAGCGGGAGTTTCCTACGAGCAGTACTTC. This encodes CASSSQVLAGVSYEQYF.

This clonotype showed up many times. The chain carries TRBV7-2 and TRBJ1-5; D gene ambiguous. V was cut by 4 bases and J by 7 bases, with 11 bases left in between. CDR1 and CDR2 (germline): SGHTA, FQGNSA. This CDR3 spans 13 amino acids. CDR3: CASSSSGNQPQHF. The CDR3, as DNA: TGTGCCAGCAGCTCTAGTGGTAACCAGCCCCAGCATTTT.

This clonotype was seen at least ten times. A read error may be the cause here, since a much bigger clone is one base away. The V call is TRBV6-1, the J call TRBJ2-5; no definite D call. Germline V gene data show CDR1 as MNHNS and CDR2 as SASEGT. V shed 8 bases and J shed 2 bases, with 15 bases lying between them. This CDR3 has 14 amino acids. The CDR3 DNA is TGTGCCAGCGGAAAACTCCCAATACAAGAGACCCAGTACTTC. It yields the protein CASGKLPIQETQYF.

This clonotype was seen repeatedly, ten times or more. The chain has TRBV19 and TRBJ1-1; 12 bases are shared with TRBD1. This CDR3 comprises 15 residues. V shed 3 bases, J shed 4 bases, and the junction held 3 bases outside the gene matches. Germline-derived CDR1 and CDR2 are LNHDA and SQIVND (reference sequence). In DNA, the CDR3 is TGTGCCAGTAGTATCGGGACAGGGGGCATCACTGAAGCTTTCTTT. Translated, it gives CASSIGTGGITEAFF.

The chain uses TRBV28 and TRBJ1-5, with a tentative D call TRBD1 (5 bases). Trimming stripped 2 bases from V and 2 bases from J, with 10 bases between. Germline CDR1 is MDHEN and CDR2 is SYDVKM. The CDR3 contains 15 residues. DNA of the CDR3: TGTGCCAGCAGTTTAGCAGGGATGGGCAATCAGCCCCAGCATTTT. This gives the protein CASSLAGMGNQPQHF.

The sample holds many counts of this clonotype. A junction boundary mismatches the germline segment, possibly from a read error. This chain connects TRBV24-1 to TRBJ2-5; D unclear. The germline CDR1 and CDR2 sequences are KGHDR and SFDVKD. This CDR3 is built from 14 residues. CDR3 in DNA: TGTGCCGCCAGTGAAAGGGTGGGGAAGGAGACCCAGTACTTC. Protein sequence: CAASERVGKETQYF.

This clonotype was observed at least ten times. The chain carries TRBV6-2 or TRBV6-3 and TRBJ2-7; D possibly matches TRBD1 or TRBD2 (5 bases each). The CDR3 length is 14 residues. Looked up from germline, CDR1 is MNHEY and CDR2 is SVGEGT. The ends were cut back, 7 bases at V and 3 bases at J, with 16 bases in the middle. CDR3 in amino acids: CASKVRAGSYEQYF. The CDR3, as DNA: TGTGCCAGCAAGGTGAGAGCAGGGAGCTACGAGCAGTACTTC.

The table lists this clonotype with many counts. The rearrangement uses TRBV19 and TRBJ2-2, with D perhaps TRBD1 (5 bases). Trimming stripped 2 bases from V and 3 bases from J, with 13 bases between. The CDR3 spans 16 residues. Germline V gene sequence: CDR1 LNHDA, CDR2 SQIVND (reference sequence). In DNA, the CDR3 is TGTGCCAGTAGTATAAGGGGCCAAACGGACACCGGGGAGCTGTTTTTT. Protein sequence: CASSIRGQTDTGELFF.

This clonotype came up many times. The J gene is TRBJ2-7, the V gene TRBV7-8, with 7 bases lining up with TRBD1. Germline trimming cut 3 bases from V and 2 bases from J; bases unmatched to any gene: 7. The CDR3 runs to 15 residues. CDR1 and CDR2 (germline): SGHVS, FQNEAQ. The CDR3 bases are TGTGCCAGCAGCTTGGGAACAGGGGAAACCTACGAGCAGTACTTC. This sequence encodes CASSLGTGETYEQYF.

This clonotype was observed a handful of times. J is TRBJ1-2 and V is TRBV28; 7 positions match TRBD1. The germline V gene encodes CDR1 MDHEN and CDR2 SYDVKM. After removal of 6 bases from V and 4 bases from J, the junction contained 8 bases not matched to a gene. CDR3 length equals 14 residues. CDR3 residues: CASRLTGDFYGYTF. In DNA form, the CDR3 reads TGTGCCAGCAGACTCACAGGGGACTTCTATGGCTACACCTTC.

This clonotype was observed a handful of times. The CDR3 nucleotides are TGTGCCAGCAGCCGTGAGCGAACGCCCACCGGGGAGCTGTTTTTT. Translated, it gives CASSRERTPTGELFF. The J gene is TRBJ2-2, the V gene TRBV11-3; D uncertain. V lost 5 bases and J lost 4, with 14 bases in between. This CDR3 has 15 amino acids. Germline V gene sequence: CDR1 SGHNT, CDR2 YENEEA.

A few counts support this clonotype. The rearrangement uses TRBV20-1 and TRBJ2-7; weak D call: TRBD2 (6 bases). Germline V gene lookup returns CDR1 DFQATT and CDR2 SNEGSKA (reference sequence). This CDR3 comprises 15 residues. V was pared by 6 bases and J by 7 bases, with 25 bases between. CDR3 region: CSAIDLGRPSREQYF. CDR3 DNA sequence: TGCAGTGCGATCGACCTCGGGAGACCCTCTAGGGAGCAGTACTTC.

This clonotype was observed many times. The rearrangement joins TRBV28 to TRBJ2-7; the match to TRBD1 covers 12 bases. V gave up 6 bases and J gave up 5 bases; unmatched junction bases: 5. This CDR3 region has 14 residues. In germline, CDR1 is MDHEN, CDR2 SYDVKM. CDR3 sequence: CASSPGQGAHEQYF. CDR3 coding DNA: TGTGCCAGCAGCCCGGGACAGGGGGCACACGAGCAGTACTTC.

This clonotype was seen repeatedly, ten times or more. The chain is built from TRBV2 and TRBJ2-7; TRBD2 agrees at 10 bases. J lost 7 bases, V lost 1 base, and 7 bases had no gene match. This CDR3 is built from 15 residues. Germline V gene sequence: CDR1 SNHLY, CDR2 FYNNEI. The CDR3 nucleotides read TGTGCCAGCAGTGAAGACTTAGCGGGAGGTCGGGAGCAGTACTTC. Protein sequence: CASSEDLAGGREQYF.

The chain combines TRBV5-1 with TRBJ2-2, with 9 positions matching TRBD1. The CDR3 totals 17 residues. The V and J ends lost 0 bases and 4 bases, in that order; junction bases with no gene match: 7. Germline V gene data show CDR1 as SGHRS and CDR2 as YFSETQ. The CDR3 DNA reads as TGCGCCAGCAGCTTGGCCGGAGGACAGGGGTCCACCGGGGAGCTGTTTTTT. Its protein is CASSLAGGQGSTGELFF.